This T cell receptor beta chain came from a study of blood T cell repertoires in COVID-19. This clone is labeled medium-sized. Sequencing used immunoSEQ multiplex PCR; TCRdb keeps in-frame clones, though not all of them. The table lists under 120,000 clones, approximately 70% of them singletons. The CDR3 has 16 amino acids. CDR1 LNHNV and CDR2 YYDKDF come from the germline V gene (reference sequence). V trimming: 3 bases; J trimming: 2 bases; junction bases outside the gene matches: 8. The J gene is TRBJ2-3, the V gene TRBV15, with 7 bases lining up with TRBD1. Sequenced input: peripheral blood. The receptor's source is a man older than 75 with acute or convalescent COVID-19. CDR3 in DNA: TGTGCCACCAGCAGCCGACAGGGAAGTGTCACAGATACGCAGTATTTT. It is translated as CATSSRQGSVTDTQYF.